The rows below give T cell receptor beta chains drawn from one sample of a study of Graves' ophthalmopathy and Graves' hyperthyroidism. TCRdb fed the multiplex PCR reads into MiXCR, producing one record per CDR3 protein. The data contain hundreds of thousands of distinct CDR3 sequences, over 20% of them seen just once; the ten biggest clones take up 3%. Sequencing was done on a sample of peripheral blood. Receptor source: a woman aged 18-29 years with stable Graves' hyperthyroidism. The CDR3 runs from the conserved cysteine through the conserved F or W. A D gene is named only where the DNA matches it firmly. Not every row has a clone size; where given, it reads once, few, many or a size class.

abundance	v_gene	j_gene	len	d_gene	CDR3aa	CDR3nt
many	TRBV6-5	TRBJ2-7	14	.	CASLPGGSSYEQYF	TGTGCCAGCCTTCCAGGGGGGAGCTCCTACGAGCAGTACTTC
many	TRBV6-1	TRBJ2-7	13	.	CASSPYPSSEQYF	TGTGCCAGCAGCCCGTATCCGAGTAGCGAGCAGTACTTC
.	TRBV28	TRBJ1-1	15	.	CASRISGGGRTEAFF	TGTGCCAGCAGGATTAGCGGGGGGGGGAGGACTGAAGCTTTCTTT
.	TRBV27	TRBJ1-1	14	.	CASSLYREDTEAFF	TGTGCCAGCAGTTTATACAGGGAGGACACTGAAGCTTTCTTT
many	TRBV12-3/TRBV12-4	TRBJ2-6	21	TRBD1	CASSLSPWTGGFVSGANVLTF	TGTGCCAGCAGTTTAAGTCCATGGACAGGGGGCTTTGTCTCTGGGGCCAACGTCCTGACTTTC
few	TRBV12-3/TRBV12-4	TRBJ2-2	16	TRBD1	CASSFGGQGFTGELFF	TGTGCCAGCAGTTTTGGGGGACAGGGTTTCACCGGGGAGCTGTTTTTT
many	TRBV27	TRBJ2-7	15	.	CASSPRRGPSYEQYF	TGTGCCAGCAGTCCACGACGGGGGCCCTCCTACGAGCAGTACTTC
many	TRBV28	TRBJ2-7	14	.	CASSPQLETYEQYF	TGTGCCAGCAGTCCGCAACTCGAAACCTACGAGCAGTACTTC
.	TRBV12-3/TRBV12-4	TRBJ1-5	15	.	CASSTRGDGNQPQHF	TGTGCCAGCAGTACCCGCGGGGACGGCAATCAGCCCCAGCATTTT
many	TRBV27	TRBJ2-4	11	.	CASSREGIQYF	TGTGCCAGCAGTCGGGAAGGCATTCAGTACTTC
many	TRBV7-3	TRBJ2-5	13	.	CASSPESGETQYF	TGTGCCAGCAGCCCCGAGAGCGGAGAGACCCAGTACTTC
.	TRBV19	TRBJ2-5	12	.	CASGRNGETQYF	TGTGCCAGTGGCAGAAACGGAGAGACCCAGTACTTC
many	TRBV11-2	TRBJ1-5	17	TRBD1	CASSLVQGQGLNQPQHF	TGTGCCAGCAGCTTAGTTCAGGGACAGGGGCTTAATCAGCCCCAGCATTTT
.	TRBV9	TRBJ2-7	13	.	CASSSLEGYEQYF	TGTGCCAGCAGCTCGTTAGAGGGTTACGAGCAGTACTTC
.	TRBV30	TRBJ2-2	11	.	CARRFSGELFF	TGTGCCCGTCGATTTTCCGGGGAGCTGTTTTTT
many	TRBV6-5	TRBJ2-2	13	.	CASTWRDTGELFF	TGTGCCAGCACCTGGCGCGACACCGGGGAGCTGTTTTTT
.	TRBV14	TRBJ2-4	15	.	CASSQDQGWKDIQYF	TGTGCCAGCAGCCAAGATCAGGGGTGGAAGGACATTCAGTACTTC
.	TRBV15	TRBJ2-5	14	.	CATSRLAEQETQYF	TGTGCCACCAGCAGGTTAGCGGAACAAGAGACCCAGTACTTC
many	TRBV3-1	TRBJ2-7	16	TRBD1	CASSQDPDRVRYEQYF	TGTGCCAGCAGCCAAGATCCCGACAGGGTTCGTTACGAGCAGTACTTC
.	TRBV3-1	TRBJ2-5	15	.	CASRAGRGYQETQYF	TGTGCCAGCAGGGCCGGCAGGGGTTACCAAGAGACCCAGTACTTC
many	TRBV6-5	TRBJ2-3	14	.	CASSYNRVPDTQYF	TGTGCCAGCAGTTATAACAGGGTACCAGATACGCAGTATTTT
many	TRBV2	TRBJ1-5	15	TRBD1	CASSGSQGGNQPQHF	TGTGCCAGCAGTGGGTCTCAGGGGGGCAATCAGCCCCAGCATTTT
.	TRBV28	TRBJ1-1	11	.	CASSFYREAFF	TGTGCCAGCAGTTTCTACCGTGAAGCTTTCTTT
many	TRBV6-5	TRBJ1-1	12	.	CASSSPPGQAFF	TGTGCCAGCAGTTCGCCTCCGGGACAAGCTTTCTTT
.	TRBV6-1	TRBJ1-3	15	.	CASSEAGGEKGTIYF	TGTGCCAGCAGTGAAGCGGGTGGCGAAAAGGGCACCATATATTTT
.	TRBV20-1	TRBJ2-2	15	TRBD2	CSALPAGGFTGELFF	TGCAGTGCCCTGCCGGCGGGAGGTTTCACCGGGGAGCTGTTTTTT
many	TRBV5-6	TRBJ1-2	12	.	CASSLGASGYTF	TGTGCCAGCAGCTTGGGCGCCTCTGGCTACACCTTC
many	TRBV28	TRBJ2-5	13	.	CASSWGLVETQYF	TGTGCCAGCAGTTGGGGGTTGGTCGAGACCCAGTACTTC
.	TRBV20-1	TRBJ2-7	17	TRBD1	CSARNPPGTGILYEQYF	TGCAGTGCTAGAAACCCACCCGGGACAGGGATTCTGTACGAGCAGTACTTC
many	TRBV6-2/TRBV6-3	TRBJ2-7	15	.	CASSIPSWTGREQYF	TGTGCCAGCAGCATTCCTAGTTGGACTGGGAGAGAGCAGTACTTC
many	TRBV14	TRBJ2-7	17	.	CASSQGLSAAVSYEQYF	TGTGCCAGCAGCCAAGGACTCAGCGCAGCCGTCTCCTACGAGCAGTACTTC
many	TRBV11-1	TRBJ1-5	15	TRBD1	CASSFDRGGNQPQHF	TGTGCCAGCAGCTTCGACAGGGGAGGGAATCAGCCCCAGCATTTT
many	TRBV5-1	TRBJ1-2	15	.	CASSLASDNTAGYTF	TGCGCCAGCAGCTTGGCCTCGGACAATACGGCTGGCTACACCTTC
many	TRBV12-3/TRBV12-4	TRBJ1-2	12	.	CASSFRRYGYTF	TGTGCCAGCAGTTTTCGACGGTATGGCTACACCTTC
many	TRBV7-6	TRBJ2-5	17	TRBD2	CASSLEGASGRQETQYF	TGTGCCAGCAGCTTAGAGGGGGCTAGCGGGAGGCAAGAGACCCAGTACTTC
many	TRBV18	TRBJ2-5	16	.	CASSPPRGSGPETQYF	TGTGCCAGCTCACCACCCCGAGGATCGGGTCCGGAGACCCAGTACTTC
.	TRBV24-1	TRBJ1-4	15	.	CATSDPTGGNEKLFF	TGTGCCACCAGTGATCCGACCGGGGGTAATGAAAAACTGTTTTTT
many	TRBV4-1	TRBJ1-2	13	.	CASSQDTQYGYTF	TGCGCCAGCAGCCAAGATACGCAGTATGGCTACACCTTC
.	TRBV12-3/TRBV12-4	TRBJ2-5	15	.	CASSLGGGREETQYF	TGTGCCAGCAGTTTAGGTGGGGGGCGGGAAGAGACCCAGTACTTC
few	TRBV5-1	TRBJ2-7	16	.	CASSLGGTAISYEQYF	TGCGCCAGCAGCTTGGGGGGGACTGCGATTTCCTACGAGCAGTACTTC
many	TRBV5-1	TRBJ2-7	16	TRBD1	CASSPSRTGMVYEQYF	TGCGCCAGCAGCCCCTCGCGGACAGGGATGGTTTACGAGCAGTACTTC
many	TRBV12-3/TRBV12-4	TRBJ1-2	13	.	CASSRDLNYGYTF	TGTGCCAGCAGCCGGGACCTGAACTATGGCTACACCTTC
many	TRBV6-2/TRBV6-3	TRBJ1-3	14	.	CASSPGDYGNTIYF	TGTGCCAGCAGTCCAGGGGATTATGGAAACACCATATATTTT
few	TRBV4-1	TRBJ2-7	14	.	CASSQVVGNYEQYF	TGCGCCAGCAGCCAAGTTGTGGGGAACTACGAGCAGTACTTC
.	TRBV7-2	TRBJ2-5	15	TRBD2	CASSSRLAAQETQYF	TGTGCCAGCAGCTCCCGACTAGCGGCGCAAGAGACCCAGTACTTC
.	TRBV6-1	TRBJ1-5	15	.	CASSLGGLKGQPQHF	TGTGCCAGCTCGTTGGGGGGGCTCAAAGGTCAGCCCCAGCATTTT
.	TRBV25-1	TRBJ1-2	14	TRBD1	CASSNRDRAYGYTF	TGTGCCAGCAGTAACCGGGACAGGGCCTATGGCTACACCTTC
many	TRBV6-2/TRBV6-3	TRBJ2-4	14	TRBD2	CASSTTSAKNIQYF	TGTGCCAGCAGCACGACTAGCGCGAAAAACATTCAGTACTTC
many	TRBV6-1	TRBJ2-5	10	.	CASRGKTQYF	TGTGCCAGCAGGGGAAAGACCCAGTACTTC
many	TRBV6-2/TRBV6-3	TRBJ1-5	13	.	CASGRAVNQPQHF	TGTGCCAGCGGGCGGGCAGTCAATCAGCCCCAGCATTTT
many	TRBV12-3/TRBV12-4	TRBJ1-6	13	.	CASRGPGDSPLHF	TGTGCCAGCAGAGGCCCGGGGGATTCACCCCTCCACTTT
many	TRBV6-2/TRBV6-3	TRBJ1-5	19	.	CASSPYRAAKHYSNQPQHF	TGTGCCAGCAGTCCCTACAGGGCCGCTAAGCATTATAGCAATCAGCCCCAGCATTTT
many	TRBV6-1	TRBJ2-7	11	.	CASTGSYEQYF	TGTGCCAGCACCGGGTCCTACGAGCAGTACTTC
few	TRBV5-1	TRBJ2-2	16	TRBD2	CASSLARLASTGELFF	TGCGCCAGCAGCTTGGCGCGACTAGCTTCCACCGGGGAGCTGTTTTTT
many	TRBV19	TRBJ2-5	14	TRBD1	CASSRRQGAETQYF	TGTGCCAGTAGTAGGCGGCAGGGGGCGGAGACCCAGTACTTC